This TCR beta chain was identified during a study of cytomegalovirus exposure and HLA in healthy donors. Findings and caveats of the study: Later on, an analysis found that several of the most significant clusters appeared to be linked to common viral pathogens, which included parvovirus B19.

The CDR3 consists of 12 residues. The germline CDR1 and CDR2 sequences are SGHAT and FQNNGV. J lost 11 bases, V lost 1 base, and 4 bases had no gene match. This clone has only a few counts. Its antigen remains unidentified. Primers for the PCR totalled 60 Vbeta and 13 Jbeta. The repertoire was sequenced with immunoSEQ multiplex PCR; TCRdb's copy has only in-frame clones and lacks some. The table lists about 160,000 clones, 55% to 70% of them singletons. The gene calls are TRBV11-2 and TRBJ1-1; 7 bases are shared with TRBD1. The specimen sequenced was PBMCs. The clonotype originates from a woman in her thirties or forties in good health and CMV-seropositive. CDR3 in amino acids: CASSLVSGGAFF. The CDR3 bases are TGTGCCAGCAGCTTAGTATCAGGGGGGGCTTTCTTT.